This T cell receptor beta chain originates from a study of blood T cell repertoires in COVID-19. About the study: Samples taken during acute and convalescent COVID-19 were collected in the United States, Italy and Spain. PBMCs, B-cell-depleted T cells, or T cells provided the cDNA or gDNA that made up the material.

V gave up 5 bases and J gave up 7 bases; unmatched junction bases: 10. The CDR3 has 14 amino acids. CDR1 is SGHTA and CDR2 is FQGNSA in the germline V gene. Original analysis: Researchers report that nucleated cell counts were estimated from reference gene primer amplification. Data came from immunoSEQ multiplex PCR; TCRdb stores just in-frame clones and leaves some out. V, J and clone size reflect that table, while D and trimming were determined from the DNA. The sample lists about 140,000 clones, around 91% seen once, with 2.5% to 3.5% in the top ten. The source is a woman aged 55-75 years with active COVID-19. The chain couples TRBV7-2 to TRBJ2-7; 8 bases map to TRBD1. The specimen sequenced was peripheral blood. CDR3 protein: CASSRTGRGWEQYF. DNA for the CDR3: TGTGCCAGCAGCCGGACAGGGCGAGGATGGGAGCAGTACTTC.